The 9 T cell receptor beta chains reported below all come from one sample, sequenced in a study of blood T cell repertoires in COVID-19. Data came from immunoSEQ multiplex PCR; TCRdb stores just in-frame clones and leaves some out. The sample includes 35,000 to 45,000 clones, approximately 94% of them seen just once. The sequenced material came from peripheral blood. These TCRs come from a man in his fifties or sixties with COVID-19, enrolled during active disease.

In DNA, the CDR3 is TGTGCAGACCACCCAGGGATGACTGAAGCTTTCTTT. As protein: CADHPGMTEAFF. The chain has TRBV6-5 and TRBJ1-1; D is possibly TRBD1 (5 bases). Germline CDR1 is MNHEY and CDR2 is SVGAGI. CDR3 size: 12 residues.

This clone was observed a few times. The V gene is TRBV20-1, the J gene TRBJ1-4, with D tentatively TRBD1 (6 bases). The CDR3 runs to 15 residues. Trimming stripped 3 bases from V and 7 bases from J, with 18 bases between. Germline CDR1 is DFQATT and CDR2 is SNEGSKA (reference sequence). This CDR3 reads CSASAGGGFGEKLFF. CDR3 nucleotide sequence: TGCAGTGCTAGTGCGGGAGGGGGTTTTGGTGAAAAACTGTTTTTT.

The chain has TRBV28 and TRBJ1-2, with TRBD1 matching 7 bases. The CDR3 consists of 15 residues. The germline CDR1 and CDR2 sequences are MDHEN and SYDVKM. The trim removed 7 bases at V and 5 bases at J, leaving 13 bases unmatched. The CDR3 protein is CASNRGQAGVYGYTF. CDR3 nucleotide sequence: TGTGCCAGCAACCGAGGACAGGCCGGTGTTTATGGCTACACCTTC.

V usage is TRBV12-5 and J usage is TRBJ2-3, with 13 positions matching TRBD2. Looked up from germline, CDR1 is LGHNT and CDR2 is FRNRAP. V lost 4 bases, J lost 3 bases, and 4 bases stayed unmatched. There are 16 residues in the CDR3. CDR3 coding DNA: TGTGCTAGTGGTTCCCCGACTAGCGGGAGGACAGATACGCAGTATTTT. The encoded protein is CASGSPTSGRTDTQYF.

This sequence joins TRBV4-1 and TRBJ2-7, with D possibly TRBD2 on 6 matching bases. V lost 1 base, J lost 5 bases, and 12 bases lay in between. Per germline, CDR1 MGHRA and CDR2 YSYEKL. The CDR3 loop spans 14 amino acids. Written as DNA, the CDR3 is TGCGCCAGCAGCCAAGGACCGGGAGCGGACGAGCAGTACTTC. The encoded protein is CASSQGPGADEQYF.

V and J are TRBV9 and TRBJ1-1; D might be TRBD1 (5 bases). V was cut by 5 bases and J by 8 bases, with 10 bases left in between. CDR3 length equals 11 residues. CDR1 SGDLS and CDR2 YYNGEE come from the germline V gene. CDR3 residues: CASRAGSEAFF. DNA for the CDR3: TGTGCCAGCAGGGCAGGGTCGGAAGCTTTCTTT.

The chain links TRBV5-1 to TRBJ2-7; 7 bases map to TRBD2. Germline CDR1 SGHRS, CDR2 YFSETQ. Trimming at V came to 0 bases and at J to 2 bases, leaving 17 bases not matched to a gene. This CDR3 contains 19 residues. CDR3 in amino acids: CASSLAPDTRWTRTYEQYF. As DNA, the CDR3 is TGCGCCAGCAGCTTGGCTCCGGACACGAGATGGACTAGGACCTACGAGCAGTACTTC.

This chain links TRBV2 with TRBJ2-2; 10 bases map to TRBD2. This CDR3 is built from 14 residues. The trim removed 7 bases at V and 7 bases at J, leaving 6 bases unmatched. Looked up from germline, CDR1 is SNHLY and CDR2 is FYNNEI. As DNA, the CDR3 is TGTGCCAGCAAGCGGGAGGGCCTCGGCGGGGAGCTGTTTTTT. Its protein product is CASKREGLGGELFF.

This chain connects TRBV15 to TRBJ2-3, with TRBD1 matching 10 bases. Losses at the gene ends were 5 bases for V and 2 bases for J; bases not matched to a gene: 10. Per the germline V gene, CDR1 is LNHNV and CDR2 is YYDKDF (reference sequence). The CDR3 is 17 amino acids. In DNA form, the CDR3 reads TGTGCCACCAGCCCCCAAACCGGGACAGGGGACACAGATACGCAGTATTTT. It is translated as CATSPQTGTGDTDTQYF.